Below, 28 T cell receptor beta chains from the same sample are listed, as sequenced in a study of shared clonotypes between healthy human individuals. This table comes from immunoSEQ multiplex PCR, and its TCRdb copy is limited to in-frame clones, with some not included. The table includes about 180,000 clones, 80% to 95% detected once. The sample was naive CD4+ T cells sorted from blood. Documented subset: CD45RA+ positively selected. All receptors derive from a woman aged 25 to 39 in good health.

V and J are TRBV5-1 and TRBJ2-2; D not resolved. CDR1 is SGHRS and CDR2 is YFSETQ in the germline V gene. The V gene lost 6 bases and the J gene lost 2 bases, with 14 bases spanning the gap. The CDR3 runs 15 residues. The CDR3 here is CASTPGIPNTGELFF. The DNA for the CDR3 is TGCGCCAGCACTCCTGGGATTCCTAACACCGGGGAGCTGTTTTTT.

The chain links TRBV28 to TRBJ1-5; no reliable D call. With 7 bases removed from V and 9 bases from J, the gap between germline ends came to 22 bases. CDR1 is MDHEN, CDR2 SYDVKM, per germline. This CDR3 spans 15 amino acids. The CDR3 region is CASIVGTAPRGPQHF. The CDR3 DNA sequence: TGTGCCAGCATCGTAGGAACAGCCCCTCGGGGGCCCCAGCATTTT.

CDR3 sequence reads: CASSVTGPGNTIYF. The CDR3 nucleotides read TGTGCCAGCAGTGTTACAGGGCCAGGAAACACCATATATTTT. V usage is TRBV6-5 and J usage is TRBJ1-3; maybe TRBD1 (6 bases). CDR3 length: 14 amino acids. The germline gives CDR1 MNHEY, CDR2 SVGAGI. V lost 5 bases, J lost 4 bases, and 12 bases lay in between.

The genes are TRBV7-2 and TRBJ2-7; 7 bases are a match to TRBD2. V lost 3 bases, J lost 4 bases, and 9 bases stayed unmatched. The CDR3 length is 15 residues. Looked up from germline, CDR1 is SGHTA and CDR2 is FQGNSA. CDR3 in amino acids: CASSLGRERLYEQYF. CDR3 DNA sequence: TGTGCCAGCAGCTTGGGGCGGGAGAGGTTGTACGAGCAGTACTTC. Based on the CDR3 plus reference TRBV7-2 and TRBJ2-7, the full variable domain is GAGVSQSPSNKVTEKGKDVELRCDPISGHTALYWYRQSLGQGLEFLIYFQGNSAPDKSGLPSDRFSAERTGGSVSTLTIQRTQQEDSAVYLCASSLGRERLYEQYFGPGTRLTVT.

The gene calls are TRBV19 and TRBJ1-5; 9 bases line up with TRBD1. The CDR3 runs 15 residues. Trimming at V came to 10 bases and at J to 5 bases, leaving 12 bases not matched to a gene. Per germline, CDR1 LNHDA and CDR2 SQIVND (reference sequence). The CDR3 DNA reads as TGTGCCACCAGTGGGGGACAGGGTTACGATCAGCCCCAGCATTTT. It specifies CATSGGQGYDQPQHF.

Only one count was recorded for this clone. In nucleotides, the CDR3 is TGCAGCGTAGGGCCGGGCCTTAACTATGGCTACACCTTC. Protein product: CSVGPGLNYGYTF. The chain links TRBV29-1 to TRBJ1-2; D gene unclear. V dropped 6 bases and J dropped 1 base, with 12 bases sitting between them. The CDR3 is 13 residues long. Germline V CDR1 and CDR2: SQVTM, ANQGSEA.

The chain joins TRBV27 to TRBJ1-1; 7 positions agree with TRBD1. J gave up 5 bases and V 2 bases, and 14 bases lay outside the gene matches. Looked up from germline, CDR1 is MNHEY and CDR2 is SMNVEV (reference sequence). This CDR3 is 17 amino acids long. The CDR3 coding sequence is TGTGCCAGCAGTTTAAGGTCGTTGGGCAGGGGGAAAACTGAAGCTTTCTTT. It is translated as CASSLRSLGRGKTEAFF.

This chain joins TRBV6-6 and TRBJ2-3; maybe TRBD2 (5 bases). CDR1 and CDR2 (germline): MNHNY, SVGAGI (reference sequence). Trimming shortened V by 2 bases and J by 5 bases, and 5 bases separated the two germline ends. This CDR3 comprises 12 residues. The CDR3 is CASSYRGDTQYF. The CDR3 DNA reads TGTGCCAGCAGTTACCGGGGAGATACGCAGTATTTT.

The chain combines TRBV7-9 with TRBJ2-1; D possibly corresponds to TRBD1 (6 bases). The CDR3 length is 15 residues. V gave up 5 bases and J gave up 0 bases, with 11 bases separating them. Germline assignment: CDR1 SEHNR and CDR2 FQNEAQ (reference sequence). CDR3 in amino acids: CASSPQGTSYNEQFF. CDR3 in DNA: TGTGCCAGCAGCCCCCAGGGGACCTCCTACAATGAGCAGTTCTTC.

The V and J genes are TRBV11-2 and TRBJ2-1, with D tentatively TRBD2 (6 bases). Germline V gives CDR1 SGHAT, CDR2 FQNNGV. V lost 5 bases and J lost 7, with 18 bases in between. This CDR3 is 15 amino acids long. CDR3 sequence reads: CASSRMVGGINEQFF. The DNA for the CDR3 is TGTGCCAGCAGCCGTATGGTGGGAGGAATAAATGAGCAGTTCTTC.

This clone has a single count. The CDR3 DNA is TGTGCCAGCAGTCCGCTACAGGGTTGGAGCACTGAAGCTTTCTTT. Amino acids: CASSPLQGWSTEAFF. The V gene is TRBV27, the J gene TRBJ1-1; tentative D call: TRBD1 (6 bases). CDR3 length: 15 residues. The germline V and J ends were trimmed by 5 bases and 4 bases, with 17 bases remaining between them. The germline V gene encodes CDR1 MNHEY and CDR2 SMNVEV (reference sequence).

This chain connects TRBV4-1 to TRBJ1-2; D unclear. Trimming stripped 1 base from V and 5 bases from J, with 14 bases between. Germline loops: CDR1 MGHRA, CDR2 YSYEKL. This CDR3 comprises 15 residues. In DNA, the CDR3 is TGCGCCAGCAGCCAAGTCGGAGACGGGAGATATGGCTACACCTTC. Translating it yields CASSQVGDGRYGYTF.

The genes are TRBV27 and TRBJ2-2; 8 bases match TRBD2. The CDR3 sequence is 18 residues long. The V gene end was trimmed by 0 bases and the J gene end by 5 bases; junction bases not matched to a gene: 11. The germline V gene has CDR1 MNHEY and CDR2 SMNVEV (reference sequence). The CDR3 DNA follows: TGTGCCAGCAGTTTATCTCGGGAGGGCCTATTTGTGACCGGGGAGCTGTTTTTT. Protein product: CASSLSREGLFVTGELFF.

V and J are TRBV10-3 and TRBJ2-7; the D gene is possibly TRBD1 (6 bases). Looked up from germline, CDR1 is ENHRY and CDR2 is SYGVKD. This CDR3 has 13 residues. Deletions cut 8 bases from V and 7 bases from J, with 18 bases between. In DNA, the CDR3 is TGTGCCATCGGGGGCAGAGACCAGGGAGAGCAGTACTTC. Protein sequence: CAIGGRDQGEQYF.

This rearrangement joins TRBV19 to TRBJ2-1, with 8 nucleotides matching TRBD1. The V and J ends lost 4 bases and 8 bases, in that order; junction bases with no gene match: 4. CDR3 length equals 13 residues. The germline V gene has CDR1 LNHDA and CDR2 SQIVND (reference sequence). As DNA, the CDR3 is TGTGCCAGTAGTAAGACAGGGGCGGATGAGCAGTTCTTC. It specifies CASSKTGADEQFF.

The chain couples TRBV18 to TRBJ2-7, with D uncertain. From germline, CDR1 is KGHSH and CDR2 LQKENI. Trimming removed 0 bases at V and 3 bases at J, with 9 bases between. The CDR3 has 14 amino acids. This CDR3 reads CASSPPRPSYEQYF. CDR3 sequence (DNA): TGTGCCAGCTCACCACCGCGACCCAGCTACGAGCAGTACTTC.

The J gene is TRBJ2-1, the V gene TRBV7-9, with TRBD2 matching 7 bases. The CDR3 covers 15 residues. Per the germline V gene, CDR1 is SEHNR and CDR2 is FQNEAQ (reference sequence). The V and J ends lost 2 bases and 6 bases, in that order; junction bases with no gene match: 7. The CDR3 sequence: CASSLFLAETNEQFF. Here the CDR3 DNA reads TGTGCCAGCAGCTTATTCCTAGCGGAGACCAATGAGCAGTTCTTC. The whole variable domain, remainder taken from reference TRBV7-9 and TRBJ2-1, is DTGVSQNPRHKITKRGQNVTFRCDPISEHNRLYWYRQTLGQGPEFLTYFQNEAQLEKSRLLSDRFSAERPKGSFSTLEIQRTEQGDSAMYLCASSLFLAETNEQFFGPGTRLTVL.

A single count supports this clone. V usage is TRBV7-2 and J usage is TRBJ2-3; maybe TRBD2 (6 bases). There are 14 residues in the CDR3. The V end lost 3 bases, the J end lost 0 bases, and 7 bases lay between the germline ends. The germline CDR1 and CDR2 sequences are SGHTA and FQGNSA. CDR3 DNA sequence: TGTGCCAGCAGCTTTAGCGGTAGCACAGATACGCAGTATTTT. Translated, it gives CASSFSGSTDTQYF.

The chain employs TRBV12-5 and TRBJ1-1; a weak D match, TRBD1 (6 bases). The V end lost 4 bases, the J end lost 1 base, and 10 bases lay between the germline ends. CDR1 LGHNT and CDR2 FRNRAP come from the germline V gene. The CDR3 spans 14 residues. CDR3 coding DNA: TGTGCTAGTGGTTATTCGGGGGCGAACACTGAAGCTTTCTTT. Translation gives CASGYSGANTEAFF.

This clone was detected once. The chain links TRBV27 to TRBJ1-1; 10 positions match TRBD1. There are 14 residues in the CDR3. CDR1 and CDR2 (germline): MNHEY, SMNVEV (reference sequence). J lost 5 bases, V lost 6 bases, and 6 bases had no gene match. The CDR3 nucleotides read TGTGCCAGCAGGACAGGGGGCCATTGGACTGAAGCTTTCTTT. Protein: CASRTGGHWTEAFF.

V usage is TRBV4-1 and J usage is TRBJ1-1, with D tentatively TRBD1 (5 bases). The CDR3 is 14 residues long. V was trimmed by 3 bases and J by 4 bases, leaving 12 bases between them. The V gene's germline CDR1 is MGHRA and CDR2 YSYEKL. CDR3 in amino acids: CASSQAPGRTEAFF. The CDR3 DNA sequence: TGCGCCAGCAGCCAGGCGCCGGGACGCACTGAAGCTTTCTTT.

This chain links TRBV4-3 with TRBJ2-7; maybe TRBD2 (6 bases). The CDR3 consists of 14 residues. The germline gives CDR1 LGHNA, CDR2 YSLEER. Trimming shortened V by 4 bases and J by 3 bases, and 13 bases separated the two germline ends. CDR3 in DNA: TGCGCCAGCAGCCGGCCGGGACTGAGCTACGAGCAGTACTTC. As protein: CASSRPGLSYEQYF.

V and J are TRBV7-8 and TRBJ2-7; either TRBD1 or TRBD2 may supply D (6 bases each). CDR3 length: 13 amino acids. The germline V gene has CDR1 SGHVS and CDR2 FQNEAQ. Trimming took off 5 bases at V and 11 bases at J, with 19 bases between the two ends. For the CDR3, the DNA is TGTGCCAGCAGCATTTGGGGGGCTCACTACGAGTACTTC. Translating it yields CASSIWGAHYEYF.

This chain uses TRBV18 with TRBJ2-1; 11 nucleotides line up with TRBD2. Per germline, CDR1 KGHSH and CDR2 LQKENI. The V segment lost 6 bases and the J segment 15 bases; nucleotides outside the gene matches: 13. There are 14 residues in the CDR3. The CDR3 region has the DNA TGTGCCAGCTCCCCTGGGACTAGCGGTCCCAGCCCGTTCTTC. Its protein product is CASSPGTSGPSPFF.

This CDR3 is CASSPYENEQYF. CDR3 sequence (DNA): TGTGCCAGCAGCCCCTACGAGAACGAGCAGTACTTC. V and J are TRBV28 and TRBJ2-7; no reliable D call. CDR3 size: 12 residues. Per germline, CDR1 MDHEN and CDR2 SYDVKM. With 6 bases removed from V and 5 bases from J, the gap between germline ends came to 11 bases.

The chain is built from TRBV5-1 and TRBJ2-5, with TRBD1 identical over 9 bases. The DNA end favors TRBJ2-7, so the J call may be wrong. From germline, CDR1 is SGHRS and CDR2 YFSETQ. This CDR3 has 15 amino acids. The CDR3 DNA follows: TGCGCCAGCAGTACCGACAGGGGGAGAACCTACGAGCAGTACTTC. Protein: CASSTDRGRTYEQYF.

The chain uses TRBV28 and TRBJ1-4, with D possibly TRBD1 on 5 matching bases. Germline CDR1 is MDHEN and CDR2 is SYDVKM. This CDR3 region has 15 residues. Trimming left V 5 bases short and J 3 bases short, with 13 bases between. CDR3 in DNA: TGTGCCAGCAGTGAGCGGGGGTCGGCTAATGAAAAACTGTTTTTT. This encodes CASSERGSANEKLFF.

This chain connects TRBV6-6 to TRBJ2-5; D may be TRBD2 (5 bases). Trimming took 4 bases from V and 2 from J, leaving 8 bases between them. The CDR3 is 13 residues long. CDR1 is MNHNY, CDR2 SVGAGI, per germline (reference sequence). The CDR3 bases are TGTGCCAGCAGTTTCAGCGGACAAGAGACCCAGTACTTC. This translates into CASSFSGQETQYF.